The 11 T cell receptor beta chains listed next were all sequenced from one sample in a study of CD8 T cells in Susac syndrome (dated by TCRdb to between 2018 and 2021). The library was produced with the immunoSEQ multiplex PCR assay. RNA was extracted using the RNeasy kit, and roughly 0.5 to 1 microgram was reverse transcribed with random hexamers. TCRdb trimmed public reads at Q25 via fastp, called clones via MiXCR and kept in-frame beta chains. Every CDR3 protein is listed once, alongside the most common genes and DNA of its rows. In this sample the table shows about 120,000 distinct CDR3 sequences, about 95% of which occur a single time. Of the sample, around 0.27% is held by the ten largest clones. Source material: CD8+ T cells from PBMCs. The receptors here all came from a human donor with Susac syndrome.

For the CDR3, the DNA is TGCAGCGTGTCACCAACACCGGGACAGGGGCCCTATGGCTACACCTTC. It is translated as CSVSPTPGQGPYGYTF. V gene TRBV29-1 combines with J gene TRBJ1-2; TRBD1 agrees at 10 bases. The CDR3 runs to 16 residues. CDR1 is SQVTM and CDR2 is ANQGSEA in the germline V gene. J lost 4 bases, V lost 6 bases, and 14 bases had no gene match.

This clonotype was observed a few times. The V and J genes are TRBV12-3 or TRBV12-4 and TRBJ1-5; no firm D call. This CDR3 is built from 13 residues. Trimming left V 5 bases short and J 4 bases short, with 9 bases between. The DNA of the CDR3 is TGTGCCAGCAGTCCGGGTCGAAATCAGCCCCAGCATTTT. Its protein is CASSPGRNQPQHF.

The chain employs TRBV3-1 and TRBJ2-5; no reliable D call. This CDR3 region has 13 residues. CDR1 is LGHDT, CDR2 YNNKEL, per germline (reference sequence). Trimming stripped 0 bases from V and 3 bases from J, with 5 bases between. CDR3 sequence: CASSQDGKETQYF. The CDR3 bases are TGTGCCAGCAGCCAAGACGGAAAAGAGACCCAGTACTTC.

The chain carries TRBV27 and TRBJ1-1; no clear D. Trimming cost V 4 bases and J 5 bases, with 11 bases left between them. This CDR3 contains 13 residues. Germline V CDR1 and CDR2: MNHEY, SMNVEV (reference sequence). The CDR3 region is CASSSQGLTEAFF. Here the CDR3 DNA reads TGTGCCAGCAGTTCCCAAGGACTGACTGAAGCTTTCTTT.

The chain carries TRBV9 and TRBJ2-7; 9 positions agree with TRBD2. There are 15 residues in the CDR3. V shed 4 bases and J 4 bases; nucleotides not matched to a gene: 9. Germline V gives CDR1 SGDLS, CDR2 YYNGEE. CDR3 sequence: CASSPRSGGPYEQYF. The CDR3, as DNA: TGTGCCAGCAGCCCCCGCAGCGGGGGGCCTTACGAGCAGTACTTC.

The chain joins TRBV12-3 or TRBV12-4 to TRBJ1-6; D is uncertain. V gave up 1 base and J gave up 7 bases, with 11 bases separating them. The CDR3 extends over 15 amino acids. CDR3 amino acids: CASSLEYPGNSPLHF. CDR3 DNA: TGTGCCAGCAGTTTAGAGTACCCGGGAAATTCACCCCTCCACTTT.

This rearrangement joins TRBV24-1 to TRBJ1-5, with D tentatively TRBD1 (6 bases). From germline, CDR1 is KGHDR and CDR2 SFDVKD. This CDR3 contains 14 residues. The V end was cut by 9 bases, the J end by 0 bases, with 11 bases between. CDR3 DNA: TGTGCCACCGCCGGGACAAATAGCAATCAGCCCCAGCATTTT. It codes for CATAGTNSNQPQHF.

This clonotype appeared once. The chain couples TRBV5-4 to TRBJ2-5, with 14 bases identical to TRBD2. V dropped 4 bases and J dropped 5; count of bases not matched to a gene: 4. The CDR3 covers 15 residues. Per germline, CDR1 SGHNT and CDR2 YYREEE (reference sequence). The CDR3 spells CASSQGLAGAETQYF. CDR3 coding DNA: TGTGCCAGCAGCCAGGGACTAGCGGGGGCGGAGACCCAGTACTTC. Based on the CDR3 plus reference TRBV5-4 and TRBJ2-5, the full variable domain is ETGVTQSPTHLIKTRGQQVTLRCSSQSGHNTVSWYQQALGQGPQFIFQYYREEENGRGNFPPRFSGLQFPNYSSELNVNALELDDSALYLCASSQGLAGAETQYFGPGTRLLVL.

The chain is built from TRBV18 and TRBJ1-1; D perhaps matches TRBD1 (5 bases). The CDR3 covers 14 residues. V shed 2 bases and J shed 1 base, with 8 bases lying between them. Germline CDR1 and CDR2: KGHSH and LQKENI. CDR3 loop: CASSPEGTNTEAFF. As DNA, the CDR3 is TGTGCCAGCTCACCAGAGGGGACGAACACTGAAGCTTTCTTT.

CDR3 amino acids: CSVLPTSGQETQYF. Here the CDR3 DNA reads TGCAGCGTCCTGCCGACTAGCGGACAAGAGACCCAGTACTTC. The genes are TRBV29-1 and TRBJ2-5, with 9 bases that match TRBD2. The CDR3 covers 14 residues. The V and J ends lost 6 bases and 2 bases, in that order; junction bases with no gene match: 7. Germline CDR1 reads SQVTM; CDR2 reads ANQGSEA.

V is TRBV29-1 and J is TRBJ2-7; D possibly matches TRBD1 or TRBD2 (6 bases each). In germline, CDR1 is SQVTM, CDR2 ANQGSEA. Trimming shortened V by 5 bases and J by 7 bases, and 15 bases separated the two germline ends. The CDR3 totals 12 residues. In nucleotides, the CDR3 is TGCAGCGTTAGGCCGGGGGCTGGGGAGCAGTACTTC. Its translation: CSVRPGAGEQYF.